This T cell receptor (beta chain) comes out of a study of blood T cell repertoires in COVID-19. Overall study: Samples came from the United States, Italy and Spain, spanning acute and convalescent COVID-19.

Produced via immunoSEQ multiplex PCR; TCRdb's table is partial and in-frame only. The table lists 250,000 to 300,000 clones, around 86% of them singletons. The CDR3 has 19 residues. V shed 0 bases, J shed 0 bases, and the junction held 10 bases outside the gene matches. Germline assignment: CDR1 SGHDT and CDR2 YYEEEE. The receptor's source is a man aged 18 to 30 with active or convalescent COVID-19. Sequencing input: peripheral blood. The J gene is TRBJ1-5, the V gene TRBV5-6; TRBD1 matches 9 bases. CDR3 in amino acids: CASSLVGQDRGYSNQPQHF. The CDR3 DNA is TGTGCCAGCAGCTTGGTGGGCCAGGACAGGGGTTATAGCAATCAGCCCCAGCATTTT.